This T cell receptor beta chain was recovered during a study of cytomegalovirus exposure and HLA in healthy donors. Regarding the study as a whole: Later, an analysis found that TCR clusters from the first cohort tended to co-occur in the approximately 130 validation repertoires.

This clone was observed a handful of times. Its cognate antigen is unknown. The ends lost 6 bases at V and 1 base at J; junction bases unmatched: 13. CDR1 is ENHRY and CDR2 is SYGVKD in the germline V gene. The CDR3 runs 17 residues. TCRdb's copy holds only in-frame clones and misses some; the assay was immunoSEQ multiplex PCR. The data show about 120,000 clones, approximately 87% seen once. Input material: PBMCs. The origin of this receptor is a woman aged 25 to 39 in good health and CMV-seronegative. This rearrangement joins TRBV10-3 to TRBJ2-7; 9 bases match TRBD1. In DNA, the CDR3 is TGTGCCATCAGGGCCCAGTTAACAGGGGGCGCTTCCTACGAGCAGTACTTC. Encoded protein: CAIRAQLTGGASYEQYF.